The 20 T cell receptor beta chains below were found in one sample sequenced in a study of blood T cell repertoires in COVID-19. TCRdb's copy holds only in-frame clones and misses some; the assay was immunoSEQ multiplex PCR. Of a few hundred thousand clones in the sample, about 90% were seen once. The source material was PBMCs or T cells enriched from blood (not recorded which). The receptors were gathered from a woman in her twenties or thirties who had recovered from COVID-19.

CDR3 sequence (DNA): TGCGCCAGCAGCCTCTCGGGGGACACTGAAGCTTTCTTT. It encodes CASSLSGDTEAFF. The gene calls are TRBV5-1 and TRBJ1-1; possibly TRBD1 for D (5 bases). Germline V gives CDR1 SGHRS, CDR2 YFSETQ. The CDR3 loop spans 13 amino acids. The V end was cut by 4 bases, the J end by 3 bases, with 10 bases between. The full variable domain, completed using reference TRBV5-1 and TRBJ1-1, is KAGVTQTPRYLIKTRGQQVTLSCSPISGHRSVSWYQQTPGQGLQFLFEYFSETQRNKGNFPGRFSGRQFSNSRSEMNVSTLELGDSALYLCASSLSGDTEAFFGQGTRLTVV.

The V gene is TRBV5-1, the J gene TRBJ2-7; 9 bases are shared with TRBD1. This CDR3 has 14 amino acids. Germline loops: CDR1 SGHRS, CDR2 YFSETQ. V was clipped by 0 bases and J by 4 bases; unmatched bases: 2. This CDR3 is CASSLDRGLYEQYF. CDR3 in DNA: TGCGCCAGCAGCTTGGACAGGGGGCTTTACGAGCAGTACTTC.

This chain joins TRBV18 and TRBJ1-3; TRBD1 aligns across 7 bases. Germline trimming cut 2 bases from V and 1 base from J; bases unmatched to any gene: 2. CDR1 is KGHSH, CDR2 LQKENI, per germline. The CDR3 spans 15 residues. CDR3 coding DNA: TGTGCCAGCTCACCATGGACAGGATCTGGAAACACCATATATTTT. The encoded protein is CASSPWTGSGNTIYF.

The rearrangement uses TRBV4-3 and TRBJ1-2; D remains unclear. This CDR3 contains 14 residues. Trimming took off 3 bases at V and 3 bases at J, with 11 bases between the two ends. Germline loops: CDR1 LGHNA, CDR2 YSLEER. CDR3: CASSQATLHYGYTF. The CDR3, as DNA: TGCGCCAGCAGCCAGGCGACACTCCACTATGGCTACACCTTC.

This clone is a singleton in its sample. The chain uses TRBV14 and TRBJ2-2; D not resolved. CDR1 and CDR2 from the germline V gene are SGHDN and FVKESK. V lost 1 base, J lost 3 bases, and 6 bases lay in between. The CDR3 length is 14 residues. Here the CDR3 DNA reads TGTGCCAGCAGCCAAGCCAGATACACCGGGGAGCTGTTTTTT. Translated, it gives CASSQARYTGELFF.

This clone was seen a single time. The V call is TRBV6-5, the J call TRBJ1-3; a weak D match, TRBD1 (5 bases). This CDR3 is built from 15 residues. The V gene lost 2 bases and the J gene lost 2 bases, with 10 bases spanning the gap. In germline, CDR1 is MNHEY, CDR2 SVGAGI. The CDR3 here is CASSYQGSPGNTIYF. CDR3 bases: TGTGCCAGCAGTTACCAGGGCAGTCCTGGAAACACCATATATTTT.

The genes are TRBV19 and TRBJ1-2, with D uncertain. Germline CDR1 reads LNHDA; CDR2 reads SQIVND (reference sequence). This CDR3 region has 15 residues. Deletions cut 4 bases from V and 0 bases from J, with 12 bases between. CDR3 residues: CASSTLTPPNYGYTF. DNA for the CDR3: TGTGCCAGTAGTACTCTAACGCCCCCTAACTATGGCTACACCTTC.

A few counts support this clone. The DNA of the CDR3 is TGTGCCAGCTCACCCCCCGGGACAGGGGTGTACACCGGGGAGCTGTTTTTT. Its protein is CASSPPGTGVYTGELFF. This chain joins TRBV18 and TRBJ2-2; 10 bases line up with TRBD1. The CDR3 extends over 17 amino acids. With 3 bases clipped from V and 3 bases from J, the junction kept 7 bases outside the gene matches. The germline CDR1 and CDR2 sequences are KGHSH and LQKENI.

The genes are TRBV4-1 and TRBJ2-3; 10 bases are shared with TRBD2. This CDR3 comprises 19 residues. V trimming: 2 bases; J trimming: 1 base; junction bases outside the gene matches: 12. Germline CDR1 is MGHRA and CDR2 is YSYEKL. The CDR3 loop reads CASSQWTSGVGGGTDTQYF. CDR3 coding DNA: TGCGCCAGCAGCCAATGGACTAGCGGAGTGGGAGGGGGCACAGATACGCAGTATTTT.

The rearrangement joins TRBV19 to TRBJ1-5; D possibly corresponds to TRBD1 (6 bases). Trimming took 5 bases from V and 5 from J, leaving 16 bases between them. The germline CDR1 and CDR2 sequences are LNHDA and SQIVND (reference sequence). The CDR3 extends over 15 amino acids. This chain's CDR3 is CASSPTERQDQPQHF. Here the CDR3 DNA reads TGTGCCAGTAGTCCCACCGAACGACAGGATCAGCCCCAGCATTTT.

The V gene is TRBV9, the J gene TRBJ1-3; D not certain. Trimming shortened V by 0 bases and J by 0 bases, and 7 bases separated the two germline ends. The CDR3 spans 15 residues. The germline CDR1 and CDR2 sequences are SGDLS and YYNGEE. The CDR3 nucleotides read TGTGCCAGCAGCGTAGTCGGTACCTCTGGAAACACCATATATTTT. It specifies CASSVVGTSGNTIYF.

A few counts support this clone. The V and J genes are TRBV6-4 and TRBJ1-1; D unresolved. The CDR3 is 15 amino acids. V was shortened by 3 bases and J by 4 bases, with 15 bases between the two germline ends. Germline V gives CDR1 MRHNA, CDR2 SNTAGT. The CDR3 DNA is TGTGCCAGCAGTGAATCGGAGGGTGGAGGCACTGAAGCTTTCTTT. It encodes CASSESEGGGTEAFF.

The rearrangement joins TRBV19 to TRBJ1-1; 9 bases align to TRBD1. The germline CDR1 and CDR2 sequences are LNHDA and SQIVND (reference sequence). CDR3 length: 14 amino acids. V was pared by 8 bases and J by 4 bases, with 8 bases of the junction left unmatched. The CDR3 DNA sequence: TGTGCCAGTGCAACCGGGACAGGGTTCACTGAAGCTTTCTTT. This gives the protein CASATGTGFTEAFF.

The chain couples TRBV7-2 to TRBJ2-3, with D possibly being TRBD2 (6 bases). V lost 5 bases and J 4 bases, leaving 25 bases between the germline ends. The CDR3 totals 18 residues. CDR1 SGHTA and CDR2 FQGNSA come from the germline V gene. CDR3 in DNA: TGTGCCAGCAGCCGGGGGTGGGGCGGGTCTCCCTTAGCAGATACGCAGTATTTT. The encoded protein is CASSRGWGGSPLADTQYF. Supplemented by reference TRBV7-2 and TRBJ2-3, the full variable domain reads GAGVSQSPSNKVTEKGKDVELRCDPISGHTALYWYRQSLGQGLEFLIYFQGNSAPDKSGLPSDRFSAERTGGSVSTLTIQRTQQEDSAVYLCASSRGWGGSPLADTQYFGPGTRLTVL.

This chain connects TRBV20-1 to TRBJ1-4; D not resolved. There are 11 residues in the CDR3. V lost 3 bases and J 14 bases, leaving 13 bases between the germline ends. Germline V gene lookup returns CDR1 DFQATT and CDR2 SNEGSKA (reference sequence). CDR3 sequence (DNA): TGCAGTGCTAGGTACGAGAGCGGGCTGTTTTTT. Protein sequence: CSARYESGLFF.

The V and J genes are TRBV10-3 and TRBJ2-7; D call uncertain. CDR1 is ENHRY, CDR2 SYGVKD, per germline. V gave up 2 bases and J gave up 1 base, with 3 bases separating them. This CDR3 region has 12 residues. DNA of the CDR3: TGTGCCATCAGTGAGGTATCCTACGAGCAGTACTTC. It specifies CAISEVSYEQYF.

The chain recombines TRBV9 with TRBJ2-7; 8 bases fit TRBD1. V shed 5 bases and J 0 bases; nucleotides not matched to a gene: 7. The CDR3 runs to 15 residues. The germline CDR1 and CDR2 sequences are SGDLS and YYNGEE. The CDR3 reads CASSRSQGVSYEQYF. CDR3 sequence (DNA): TGTGCCAGCAGTCGATCACAGGGGGTCTCCTACGAGCAGTACTTC.

This clone was counted once. CDR3 loop: CASSKAGTVYGYTF. The CDR3 region has the DNA TGTGCCAGCAGCAAAGCCGGGACAGTGTATGGCTACACCTTC. This sequence joins TRBV21-1 and TRBJ1-2; the table assigns TRBD1, which was not confirmed against the DNA. TRBV21-1 counts as a pseudogene. This CDR3 is 14 amino acids long.

This clone was detected only once. The V and J genes are TRBV27 and TRBJ2-7; D possibly corresponds to TRBD1 (6 bases). The germline gives CDR1 MNHEY, CDR2 SMNVEV (reference sequence). The CDR3 length is 12 residues. V was pared by 6 bases and J by 3 bases, with 9 bases between. CDR3 in DNA: TGTGCCAGCAGACAGGGAATCTACGAGCAGTACTTC. Translating gives CASRQGIYEQYF.

The rearrangement joins TRBV4-2 to TRBJ2-7; D remains ambiguous. CDR1 LGHNA and CDR2 YNFKEQ come from the germline V gene. The CDR3 spans 14 residues. Trimming left V 0 bases short and J 2 bases short, with 8 bases between. The CDR3 spells CASSQETAAYEQYF. CDR3 DNA: TGTGCCAGCAGCCAAGAGACGGCGGCCTACGAGCAGTACTTC.